The clone carrying this T cell receptor (beta chain) was observed a single time. V shed 3 bases and J 5 bases; nucleotides not matched to a gene: 10. CDR1 SGDLS and CDR2 YYNGEE come from the germline V gene. This CDR3 has 16 residues. The data derive from a study of blood T cell repertoires in COVID-19. Original processing notes: Amplifying reference gene primers gave estimates of nucleated cell counts. Only in-frame clones appear in the TCRdb table, and some are missing; sequencing was by immunoSEQ multiplex PCR. The V and J calls and the clone size are those of that table, but D and trimming were determined from the DNA. The table lists roughly 300,000 clones, 65% to 85% of them singletons.

The chain carries TRBV9 and TRBJ1-5; 8 positions match TRBD1. The sample comprised peripheral blood. The TCR sequence derives from a human donor with COVID-19, enrolled during active disease. The donor label of this sample is uncertain. The CDR3 region is CASSEGIGQGYQPQHF. The CDR3, as DNA: TGTGCCAGCAGCGAGGGGATAGGACAGGGTTATCAGCCCCAGCATTTT.